This is a list of T cell receptor beta chains from one sample in a study of Ad26.COV2.S vaccination and SARS-CoV-2 variants. Measured with immunoSEQ multiplex PCR; TCRdb has only the in-frame clones, and not every one. The table has roughly 320,000 clones, approximately 86% seen once. This specimen consisted of peripheral blood, obtained in a trial of Ad26.COV2.S vaccine versus placebo. These receptors were taken from a person aged 18-65 years who received the Ad26.COV2.S COVID-19 vaccine or a placebo. CDR3s include the opening cysteine and the closing phenylalanine or tryptophan. Fields, in order: V gene, J gene, CDR3 length, CDR3 protein.

TRBV25-1,TRBJ1-3,15,CASRPDGDSGNTIYF
TRBV5-4,TRBJ1-1,14,CASSWGSGDTEAFF
TRBV2,TRBJ2-7,12,CASRGQVWEQYF
TRBV18,TRBJ2-1,17,CASSPVRLSGAYNEQFF
TRBV5-1,TRBJ2-6,17,CASSPGQGYSGANVLTF
TRBV2,TRBJ1-1,15,CASSGGWQGRTEAFF
TRBV7-2,TRBJ1-2,14,CASSQRSQGLGYTF
TRBV6-6,TRBJ2-7,15,CASSYVGSSQYEQYF
TRBV4-1,TRBJ2-7,14,CASSHQRGYNEQYF
TRBV28,TRBJ1-2,15,CASSLRPDANYGYTF
TRBV28,TRBJ1-1,12,CASRGWNTEAFF
TRBV19,TRBJ1-5,14,CASSDALQRQPQHF
TRBV3-1/TRBV3-2,TRBJ1-5,14,CASSQAQGNQPQHF
TRBV13,TRBJ2-3,16,CASSLRPGISTDTQYF
TRBV28,TRBJ2-2,12,CASSIDTGELFF
TRBV29-1,TRBJ1-1,16,CSTHRGLLGKDTEAFF
TRBV3-1/TRBV3-2,TRBJ1-1,13,CASSHLDGSEAFF
TRBV4-1,TRBJ2-5,15,CASSQGGTGQETQYF
TRBV28,TRBJ1-2,14,CASRRLQGPYGYTF
TRBV5-6,TRBJ1-2,15,CASSLWDRGVYGYTF
TRBV28,TRBJ1-1,12,CATLDSFTEAFF
TRBV19,TRBJ1-5,15,CASTGDRASNQPQHF
TRBV11-2,TRBJ2-5,12,CASSLVLETQYF
TRBV3-1/TRBV3-2,TRBJ2-3,16,CASSQESPHHTDTQYF
TRBV7-6,TRBJ2-7,15,CASSKRGQNHYEQYF
TRBV7-2,TRBJ1-1,16,CASSLDRAGENTEAFF
TRBV12-5,TRBJ1-3,17,CASNMYSSISSGNTIYF
TRBV10-3,TRBJ2-5,15,CAISRTADGSETQYF